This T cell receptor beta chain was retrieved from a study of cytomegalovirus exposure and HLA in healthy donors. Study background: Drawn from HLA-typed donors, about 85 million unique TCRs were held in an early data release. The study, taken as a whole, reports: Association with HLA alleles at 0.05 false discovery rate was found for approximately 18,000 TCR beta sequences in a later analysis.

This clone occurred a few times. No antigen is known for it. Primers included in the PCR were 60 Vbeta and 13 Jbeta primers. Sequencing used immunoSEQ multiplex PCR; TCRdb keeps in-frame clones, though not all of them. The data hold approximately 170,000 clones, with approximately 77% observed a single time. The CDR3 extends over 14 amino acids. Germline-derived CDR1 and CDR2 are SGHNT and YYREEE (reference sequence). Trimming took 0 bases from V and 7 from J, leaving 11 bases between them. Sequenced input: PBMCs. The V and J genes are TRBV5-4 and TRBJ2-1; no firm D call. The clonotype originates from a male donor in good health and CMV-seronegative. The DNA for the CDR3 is TGTGCCAGCAGCTTGGGAACACCTTGGAATGAGCAGTTCTTC. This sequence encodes CASSLGTPWNEQFF.